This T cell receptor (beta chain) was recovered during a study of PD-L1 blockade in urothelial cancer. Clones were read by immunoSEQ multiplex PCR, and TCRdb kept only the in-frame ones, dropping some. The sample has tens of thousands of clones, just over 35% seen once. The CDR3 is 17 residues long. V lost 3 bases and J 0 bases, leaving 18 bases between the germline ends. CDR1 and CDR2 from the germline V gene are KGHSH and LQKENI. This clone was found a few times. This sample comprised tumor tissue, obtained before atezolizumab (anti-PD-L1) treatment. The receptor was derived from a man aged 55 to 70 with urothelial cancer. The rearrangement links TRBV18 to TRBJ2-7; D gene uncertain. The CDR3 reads CASSPINGVALSYEQYF. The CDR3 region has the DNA TGTGCCAGCTCACCGATAAATGGGGTAGCCCTCTCCTACGAGCAGTACTTC.